The next 21 T cell receptor beta chains were all read from a single sample in a study of blood T cell repertoires in COVID-19. Generated by immunoSEQ multiplex PCR, the TCRdb table keeps only in-frame clones and is missing some. The profile shows roughly 300,000 clones, just under 90% of them singletons. Sequenced: peripheral blood. The receptors shown here come from a woman between 25 and 40 years old with COVID-19, enrolled during active disease.

This rearrangement joins TRBV18 to TRBJ1-5; D unclear. Germline CDR1 KGHSH, CDR2 LQKENI. V shed 1 base and J shed 9 bases, with 10 bases lying between them. This CDR3 has 13 amino acids. CDR3 nucleotides: TGTGCCAGCTCACCACGTGCGACTGGGCCCCAGCATTTT. Protein product: CASSPRATGPQHF.

This rearrangement joins TRBV2 to TRBJ2-3, with 11 bases matching TRBD2. The V gene's germline CDR1 is SNHLY and CDR2 FYNNEI. J lost 6 bases, V lost 7 bases, and 6 bases had no gene match. The CDR3 totals 14 residues. CDR3 coding DNA: TGTGCCAGCAAGGCCCCTAGCGGGGGGGATACGCAGTATTTT. Protein sequence: CASKAPSGGDTQYF.

The V call is TRBV5-1, the J call TRBJ1-1, with 7 bases that match TRBD1. The V segment lost 5 bases and the J segment 1 base; nucleotides outside the gene matches: 5. Germline loops: CDR1 SGHRS, CDR2 YFSETQ. This CDR3 has 14 amino acids. This CDR3 reads CASRQGSSNTEAFF. The CDR3 DNA reads as TGCGCCAGCAGACAGGGGTCCTCGAACACTGAAGCTTTCTTT.

The V call is TRBV18, the J call TRBJ2-1; 8 nucleotides align to TRBD2. The trim removed 0 bases at V and 4 bases at J, leaving 5 bases unmatched. The CDR3 is 16 amino acids. Germline-derived CDR1 and CDR2 are KGHSH and LQKENI. CDR3 loop: CASSPPGGGNYNEQFF. CDR3 sequence (DNA): TGTGCCAGCTCACCACCGGGCGGGGGGAATTACAATGAGCAGTTCTTC.

The chain joins TRBV7-6 to TRBJ1-6; D remains unclear. Between the trimmed V and J ends, which lost 3 bases and 7 bases, there was a span of 16 bases. This CDR3 contains 16 residues. Germline CDR1 and CDR2: SGHVS and FNYEAQ. The CDR3 region has the DNA TGTGCCAGCAGCTTCTCTCCCCAGCGAGGAAATTCACCCCTCCACTTT. Protein sequence: CASSFSPQRGNSPLHF. The full variable domain, in which reference TRBV7-6 and TRBJ1-6 provide the parts outside the CDR3, is GAGVSQSPRYKVTKRGQDVALRCDPISGHVSLYWYRQALGQGPEFLTYFNYEAQQDKSGLPNDRFSAERPEGSISTLTIQRTEQRDSAMYRCASSFSPQRGNSPLHFGNGTRLTVT.

The rearrangement links TRBV27 to TRBJ1-2; tentatively, D is TRBD1 (6 bases). Per germline, CDR1 MNHEY and CDR2 SMNVEV (reference sequence). This CDR3 is 13 amino acids long. Trimming removed 8 bases at V and 7 bases at J, with 17 bases between. In DNA form, the CDR3 reads TGTGCCAGCTCCAAGTCAGGGGTGGTTGGCTACACCTTC. Its protein is CASSKSGVVGYTF.

The chain joins TRBV5-1 to TRBJ2-1; 8 bases map to TRBD2. V dropped 2 bases and J dropped 5; count of bases not matched to a gene: 9. Germline lookup yields CDR1 SGHRS and CDR2 YFSETQ. This CDR3 comprises 16 residues. The CDR3 DNA is TGCGCCAGCAGCTTCGCGGGAGGACACATGAACAATGAGCAGTTCTTC. Its protein is CASSFAGGHMNNEQFF.

The chain recombines TRBV7-6 with TRBJ2-2, with 14 bases lining up with TRBD2. The CDR3 length is 18 residues. V gave up 5 bases and J gave up 7 bases; unmatched junction bases: 12. Germline assignment: CDR1 SGHVS and CDR2 FNYEAQ. The CDR3 bases are TGTGCCAGCAGCCCCCCACCCGGGACTAGCGGGGGTAGCGGGGAGCTGTTTTTT. Translation gives CASSPPPGTSGGSGELFF.

CDR3 loop: CASSIEAANEKLFF. In DNA form, the CDR3 reads TGTGCCAGTAGTATAGAGGCGGCGAATGAAAAACTGTTTTTT. This chain connects TRBV19 to TRBJ1-4; D is unresolved. The CDR3 contains 14 residues. V was shortened by 0 bases and J by 5 bases, with 7 bases between the two germline ends. The germline V gene has CDR1 LNHDA and CDR2 SQIVND (reference sequence). The whole variable domain, filled in from reference TRBV19 and TRBJ1-4, reads DGGITQSPKYLFRKEGQNVTLSCEQNLNHDAMYWYRQDPGQGLRLIYYSQIVNDFQKGDIAEGYSVSREKKESFPLTVTSAQKNPTAFYLCASSIEAANEKLFFGSGTQLSVL.

V usage is TRBV2 and J usage is TRBJ2-7, with a weak D call TRBD2 (5 bases). The CDR3 has 15 amino acids. Trimming took 6 bases from V and 4 from J, leaving 19 bases between them. Germline lookup yields CDR1 SNHLY and CDR2 FYNNEI. The CDR3 reads CASRYKTGFNYEQYV. As DNA, the CDR3 is TGTGCCAGCAGATATAAAACGGGGTTCAATTACGAGCAGTACGTC.

The rearrangement uses TRBV29-1 and TRBJ2-2; D may be TRBD2 (7 bases). Germline CDR1 and CDR2: SQVTM and ANQGSEA. This CDR3 region has 15 residues. The V end was cut by 6 bases, the J end by 6 bases, with 20 bases between. This CDR3 is CSVGGRGASAGELFF. The CDR3 DNA follows: TGCAGCGTCGGAGGTCGGGGGGCGTCCGCCGGGGAGCTGTTTTTT.

The J gene is TRBJ2-1, the V gene TRBV18; maybe TRBD1 (6 bases). Germline CDR1 is KGHSH and CDR2 is LQKENI. The CDR3 has 14 residues. With 3 bases removed from V and 9 bases from J, the gap between germline ends came to 15 bases. CDR3 residues: CASSPTRDIGEQFF. The CDR3 DNA reads TGTGCCAGCTCACCGACTCGGGACATAGGTGAGCAGTTCTTC.

The V and J genes are TRBV9 and TRBJ2-2; 10 bases fit TRBD2. Germline V gene lookup returns CDR1 SGDLS and CDR2 YYNGEE. CDR3 length: 15 residues. J lost 6 bases, V lost 4 bases, and 6 bases had no gene match. CDR3 region: CASSKSGGAPGELFF. The CDR3 DNA is TGTGCCAGCAGCAAAAGCGGGGGGGCCCCCGGGGAGCTGTTTTTT. The full variable domain, its missing parts supplied by reference TRBV9 and TRBJ2-2, is DSGVTQTPKHLITATGQRVTLRCSPRSGDLSVYWYQQSLDQGLQFLIQYYNGEERAKGNILERFSAQQFPDLHSELNLSSLELGDSALYFCASSKSGGAPGELFFGEGSRLTVL.

This chain connects TRBV19 to TRBJ2-7; 8 bases align to TRBD1. Germline assignment: CDR1 LNHDA and CDR2 SQIVND (reference sequence). The CDR3 loop spans 13 amino acids. Trimming took 5 bases from V and 3 from J; bases not matched to a gene: 3. CDR3 amino acids: CASSADRGYEQYF. The CDR3 region has the DNA TGTGCCAGTAGTGCAGACAGGGGCTACGAGCAGTACTTC.

The chain couples TRBV11-1 to TRBJ2-7, with 9 positions matching TRBD1. Germline trimming cut 5 bases from V and 3 bases from J; bases unmatched to any gene: 11. Germline assignment: CDR1 SGHAT and CDR2 FQDESV (reference sequence). The CDR3 runs to 16 residues. In nucleotides, the CDR3 is TGTGCCAGCAGCCCCCGGAGGGACAGGGTCAGCTACGAGCAGTACTTC. Its translation: CASSPRRDRVSYEQYF.

This clone was counted a single time. This chain connects TRBV29-1 to TRBJ1-2; TRBD1 aligns across 8 bases. CDR1 SQVTM and CDR2 ANQGSEA come from the germline V gene. J lost 3 bases, V lost 6 bases, and 18 bases had no gene match. The CDR3 is 17 residues long. The CDR3 reads CSVGAWQGAEKDYGYTF. The CDR3 DNA is TGCAGCGTGGGGGCCTGGCAGGGGGCTGAAAAAGACTATGGCTACACCTTC. Looking up the rest from reference TRBV29-1 and TRBJ1-2 gives the full variable domain: SAVISQKPSRDICQRGTSLTIQCQVDSQVTMMFWYRQQPGQSLTLIATANQGSEATYESGFVIDKFPISRPNLTFSTLTVSNMSPEDSSIYLCSVGAWQGAEKDYGYTFGSGTRLTVV.

This clone came up once. This sequence joins TRBV5-8 and TRBJ2-1; TRBD2 aligns across 9 bases. The CDR3 sequence is 15 residues long. J lost 8 bases, V lost 1 base, and 7 bases had no gene match. The germline gives CDR1 SGHTS, CDR2 YDEGEE. CDR3 sequence (DNA): TGTGCCAGCAGCTTGCTGGGACTAGCTAGCGATGAGCAGTTCTTC. Translating gives CASSLLGLASDEQFF.

This clone was detected only once. The chain combines TRBV3-1 (or the pseudogene TRBV3-2) with TRBJ2-3; 9 nucleotides align to TRBD2. The ends lost 1 base at V and 6 bases at J; junction bases unmatched: 5. The CDR3 has 15 residues. Looked up from germline, CDR1 is LGHDT and CDR2 is YNNKEL (reference sequence). Written as DNA, the CDR3 is TGTGCCAGCAGCCAAGTACCCGGACTAGCGGATACGCAGTATTTT. Amino acids: CASSQVPGLADTQYF.

This clone was recorded only once. V gene TRBV6-5 combines with J gene TRBJ1-1; unclear D gene. Germline V gene sequence: CDR1 MNHEY, CDR2 SVGAGI. CDR3 size: 11 residues. V was pared by 7 bases and J by 3 bases, with 6 bases between. The DNA of the CDR3 is TGTGCCAGCACCTCTCACACTGAAGCTTTCTTT. The encoded protein is CASTSHTEAFF.

The V and J genes are TRBV6-5 and TRBJ2-7, with D uncertain. This CDR3 region has 10 residues. Trimming took 6 bases from V and 5 from J, leaving 5 bases between them. Germline CDR1 MNHEY, CDR2 SVGAGI. The CDR3 DNA is TGTGCCAGCAGCTCTGACGAGCAGTACTTC. It yields the protein CASSSDEQYF.

The chain carries TRBV5-1 and TRBJ2-4; D perhaps matches TRBD2 (7 bases). Germline-derived CDR1 and CDR2 are SGHRS and YFSETQ. Trimming cost V 5 bases and J 5 bases, with 11 bases left between them. This CDR3 region has 13 residues. The CDR3 loop is CASRPGGQNIQYF. The CDR3 DNA is TGCGCCAGCAGACCGGGGGGCCAAAACATTCAGTACTTC.